Included here is one TCR beta chain sequence, with context. There are a few counts of this clone. No cognate antigen has been identified for it. It has no much larger one-base neighbor in the sample; base qualities were not kept. CDR1 and CDR2 are drawn from the germline V gene: SGHAT, FQNNGV. The CDR3 contains 15 residues, cysteine and phenylalanine counted. Of the read, only the CDR3 DNA is kept; its 45 bases are in frame from base 1. Trimming takes 7 bases from V and 1 base from J, and the germline ends sit 16 bases apart. The donors were healthy, HIV-negative adults who had no recently reported acute infections or vaccinations. Only Caucasian adults living in Nashville, Tennessee, USA were represented among the donors. Magnetic negative selection was used to enrich CD4+ T cells, after which naive cells were positively selected on CD45RA and the negative fraction became the memory subset. After blood collection by leukapheresis, PBMCs were isolated using Ficoll-Histopaque density gradient centrifugation and then cryopreserved in the vapor phase of liquid nitrogen. Analytical flow cytometry was used to check the purity and quantity of each magnetically sorted T cell population. Each sorted fraction had its genomic DNA isolated and then quantified by UV absorbance on a Nanodrop 2000c.

The data were taken from a study of shared clonotypes between healthy human individuals (dated by TCRdb to the early 2020s). In the study overall: The cohort included a few men and a couple of women between 18 and 49 years of age. Per donor, three plates each were used for CD4 naive and CD4 memory, two for CD8 naive, and one for CD8 memory. To estimate repertoire size and how much clonotype sharing occurs between individuals, the study deeply sequenced the blood TCR repertoires of a handful of healthy adults. To increase sequencing depth and limit assay-specific biases, different laboratories used diverse techniques to prepare libraries and sequence TCR repertoires. Leukapheresis yielded between about 0.94 and 10 billion PBMCs per donor. Study-wide conclusions, independent of this receptor: Only blood was sampled, and tissue TCR repertoires likely differ from those in blood. Based on pairwise subsampling, the degree of clonotype sharing among donors was expected to be affected by sequencing depth. Clonotypes shared by all four sorted-subset donors showed higher generation probabilities than non-shared clonotypes. When several donors were compared, the shared fraction of clonotypes was roughly 5% for naive CD4, 3.5% to 4% for naive CD8, more than 2% for memory CD4, and 0.35% to 0.4% for memory CD8. Naive subsets generally had larger estimated clonotype richness than memory subsets did. Rarefaction of sorted-subset datasets indicated incomplete sequencing despite the large sequencing depth. The genetic and exposure-history diversity represented was limited by the small number of donors.

Using the deep immunoSEQ assay, multiplex PCR amplified TCR CDR3 regions from genomic DNA. Extracted genomic DNA from each cell subset was spread evenly across all wells of several immunoSEQ 96-well plates, with each plate serving as a replicate. Each replicate PCR for sorted subsets received around 200 ng genomic DNA, equal to some 32,000 T cell genomes. Purified libraries were measured with a Qubit 3.0 fluorometer, size-checked on a Bioanalyzer 2100, and measured again with the KAPA Library Quantification kit. A separate single-read 150-cycle Illumina NextSeq 550 flow cell was used to sequence each immunoSEQ 96-well plate. The paper's data handling went like this. Because the immunoSEQ output included only junctional sequences and no quality scores, the filtering could not be the same as the filtering used for full-length reads. Sequences were annotated with PyIR, a Python wrapper for IgBLAST v1.9, and V/J genes and CDR3 were assigned using IMGT germline references. Reads were removed for weak V/J assignments (E-value above 1e-6), missing CDR3, stop codons, out-of-frame junctions, or ambiguous translated residues. V3J clonotypes were defined by identical inferred V gene, J gene, and CDR3 amino acid sequence. Percentage overlap between repertoires was calculated by dividing the number of shared unique clonotypes by the size of the smaller repertoire. Richness of each repertoire was evaluated using RTK rarefaction, the Chao1 estimator, and Recon v2.1 estimates of unobserved clonotypes. OLGA was used to compute generation probabilities for all TCRbeta clonotypes that the gDNA method yielded from a handful of donors. TCRdb limited this immuneACCESS table to in-frame rearrangements with V and J called. A share of clones is missing; checked studies link under half to unresolved V genes, and the rest is unexplained. The V and J calls and clone size were taken over from that table, and D and trimming were inferred from the DNA. Present in this sample are about 1.1 million clones, 70% to 85% of which were seen just once. The ten most abundant clones make up over 0.8% of the sample.

The TCR was taken from a man between 18 and 35 years old in good health. Some clones in this sample may be carry-over from other donors' samples. The chain employs TRBV11-2 and TRBJ1-1; confidence is insufficient to name the D gene. Sequencing was performed on memory CD4+ T cells from PBMCs. In the paper's terms, the cell subset or site label means: CD45RA-negative fraction. The nucleotides are TGTGCCAGCACCTCAGGACGGCTACCGAACACTGAAGCTTTCTTT. Translated, this is CASTSGRLPNTEAFF.